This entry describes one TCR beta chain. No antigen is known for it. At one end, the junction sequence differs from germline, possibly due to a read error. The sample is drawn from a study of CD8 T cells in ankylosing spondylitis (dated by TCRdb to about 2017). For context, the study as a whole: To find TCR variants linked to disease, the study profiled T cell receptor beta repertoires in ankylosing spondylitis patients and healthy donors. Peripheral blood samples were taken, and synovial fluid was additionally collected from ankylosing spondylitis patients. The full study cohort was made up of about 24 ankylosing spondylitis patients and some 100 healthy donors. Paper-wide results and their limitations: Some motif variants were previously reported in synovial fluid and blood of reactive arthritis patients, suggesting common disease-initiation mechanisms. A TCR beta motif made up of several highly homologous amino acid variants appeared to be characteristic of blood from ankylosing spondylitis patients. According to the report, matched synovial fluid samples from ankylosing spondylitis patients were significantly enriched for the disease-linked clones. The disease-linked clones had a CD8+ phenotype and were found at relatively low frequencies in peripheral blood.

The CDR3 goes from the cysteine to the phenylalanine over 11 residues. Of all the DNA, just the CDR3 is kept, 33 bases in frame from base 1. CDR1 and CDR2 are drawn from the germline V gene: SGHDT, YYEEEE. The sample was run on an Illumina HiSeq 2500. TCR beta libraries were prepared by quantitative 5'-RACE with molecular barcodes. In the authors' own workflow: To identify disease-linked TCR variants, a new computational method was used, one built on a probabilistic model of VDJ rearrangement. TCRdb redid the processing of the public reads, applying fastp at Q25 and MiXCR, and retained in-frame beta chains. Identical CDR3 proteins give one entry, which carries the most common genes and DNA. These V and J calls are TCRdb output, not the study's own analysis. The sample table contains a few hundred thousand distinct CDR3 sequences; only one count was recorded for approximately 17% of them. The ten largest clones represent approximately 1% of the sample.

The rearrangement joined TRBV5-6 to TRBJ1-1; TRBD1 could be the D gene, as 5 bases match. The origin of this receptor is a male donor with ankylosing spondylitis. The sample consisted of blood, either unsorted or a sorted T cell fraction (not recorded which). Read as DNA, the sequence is TGTGCCAGCACCACTACGCAGACAGCTCCATTT. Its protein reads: CASTTTQTAPF.